Here is one TCR beta chain with its context. Its target is not known. The CDR3 totals 14 residues. Germline V gene sequence: CDR1 LNHDA, CDR2 SQIVND (reference sequence). V was clipped by 7 bases and J by 4 bases, with 14 bases between them. The data belong to a study of OX40 agonist ivuxolimab in advanced cancers. Profiled with immunoSEQ multiplex PCR; TCRdb holds only in-frame clones, not every one. In the table there are 58,000 or so clones, roughly 80% of which are singletons. Notes on the study in general: Dosing at 0.1 to 3.0 mg/kg was accompanied by clonal expansion of CD4+ and CD8+ blood T cells by week 6.

Source: CD4+ or CD8+ T cells sorted from blood, taken in a trial of the OX40 agonist ivuxolimab. This TCR came from an adult with an advanced solid tumor such as melanoma, head and neck, liver or kidney cancer. The V and J genes are TRBV19 and TRBJ1-3, with D hard to call. In nucleotides, the CDR3 is TGTGCCAGTATGGGCGGTTTTACGGGAAACACCATATATTTT. Its translation: CASMGGFTGNTIYF.